This is a list of T cell receptor beta chains from one sample in a study of shared clonotypes between healthy human individuals. Profiling relied on immunoSEQ multiplex PCR, and the TCRdb table lists in-frame clones only, not all of them. Among roughly 2 million clones listed, approximately 94% were seen once. The sample taken for sequencing was naive CD4+ T cells sorted from blood. These receptors all stem from a man younger than 30 in good health. CDR3s include the opening cysteine and the closing phenylalanine or tryptophan. The D gene is left open where the match is weak. Expanded clones are given a class, and other clones once, few, many or no size at all.

TRBV28	.	TRBJ1-5	.	TGTGCCAGCAGTAGATTTAGCAATCAGCCCCAGCATTTT	CASSRFSNQPQHF
TRBV2	.	TRBJ1-2	TRBD1	TGTGCCAGCAGGGCCGGGACAGGCAGTTATGGCTACACCTTC	CASRAGTGSYGYTF
TRBV6-5	.	TRBJ2-5	TRBD2	TGTGCCAGCAGTTACGCGACTAGCGGTCAAGAGACCCAGTACTTC	CASSYATSGQETQYF
TRBV9	.	TRBJ2-7	TRBD2	TGTGCCAGCAGCCCGTTTACTAGCGGGGTATACGAGCAGTACTTC	CASSPFTSGVYEQYF
TRBV29-1	.	TRBJ2-7	TRBD2	TGCAGCGTTGAAGGAACTAGCGGGGGGTTAGCCTACGAGCAGTACTTC	CSVEGTSGGLAYEQYF
TRBV7-9	.	TRBJ2-3	TRBD1	TGTGCCAGCAAAGGGACAGGGTCCCCAGATACGCAGTATTTT	CASKGTGSPDTQYF
TRBV29-1	.	TRBJ1-1	.	TGCAGCGTGAAGAGGGCGGGGGGCACTGAAGCTTTCTTT	CSVKRAGGTEAFF
TRBV7-9	.	TRBJ2-5	.	TGTGCCAGCAGCTGGGGGGACCAAGAGACCCAGTACTTC	CASSWGDQETQYF
TRBV10-2	.	TRBJ2-7	.	TGCGCCAGCAGAGTGACAGGATCCTACGAGCAGTACTTC	CASRVTGSYEQYF
TRBV6-1	once	TRBJ1-5	.	TGTGCCAGCAGTGAATGGCCCCGGACGCGTAATCAGCCCCAGCATTTT	CASSEWPRTRNQPQHF
TRBV5-4	once	TRBJ2-5	.	TGTGCCAGCAGCTTGAGGGGACTAGAGACCCAGTACTTC	CASSLRGLETQYF
TRBV6-5	.	TRBJ2-7	.	TGTGCCAGCAGTAGGGGAGTCTCCTACGAGCAGTACTTC	CASSRGVSYEQYF
TRBV10-3	few	TRBJ2-5	TRBD1	TGTGCCACTGGACAGGCCCAAGAGACCCAGTACTTC	CATGQAQETQYF
TRBV11-2	.	TRBJ2-4	.	TGTGCCAGCAGCTTAGATTACGGAAGTCTAGCCAAAAACATTCAGTACTTC	CASSLDYGSLAKNIQYF
TRBV2	.	TRBJ1-5	.	TGTGCCAGCAGTGCCCGCCTGGCGGAGGTGAGCAATCAGCCCCAGCATTTT	CASSARLAEVSNQPQHF
TRBV5-4	few	TRBJ1-1	.	TGTGCCAGCAGCTTGGCGGGGTCCGCTTTCTTT	CASSLAGSAFF
TRBV5-8	.	TRBJ1-2	.	TGTGCCAGCAGCGTCATGAGCCCCTATGGCTACACCTTC	CASSVMSPYGYTF
TRBV6-1	.	TRBJ2-7	.	TGTGCCAGCAGTGAAGACGGAGGCCGGACCGAGCAGTACTTC	CASSEDGGRTEQYF
TRBV21-1	.	TRBJ2-4	.	TGTGCCAGCAGCAATCGCCAGGTTTTGCCCAAAAACATTCAGTACTTC	CASSNRQVLPKNIQYF
TRBV6-5	.	TRBJ2-7	TRBD2	TGTGCCAGCAGTGCCGGGACTAGCGGGGGTTACGAGCAGTACTTC	CASSAGTSGGYEQYF
TRBV5-5	once	TRBJ1-4	.	TGTGCCAGCACCTGGGGGCCAGGGCTTGTAACTAATGAAAAACTGTTTTTT	CASTWGPGLVTNEKLFF
TRBV18	.	TRBJ1-1	TRBD1	TGTGCCAGCTCGGGACAGGTGAACACTGAAGCTTTCTTT	CASSGQVNTEAFF
TRBV11-2	.	TRBJ1-1	TRBD1	TGTGCCAGCAGCAGGGACAGGGGGGGTAACACTGAAGCTTTCTTT	CASSRDRGGNTEAFF
TRBV6-1	.	TRBJ2-5	TRBD1	TGTGCCAGCAGGGCAGGGGGAAAAACGGAGACCCAGTACTTC	CASRAGGKTETQYF
TRBV6-4	once	TRBJ2-1	.	TGTGCCAGCAGTGAGGCCTACTCAAGCTCCTACAATGAGCAGTTCTTC	CASSEAYSSSYNEQFF
TRBV5-6	.	TRBJ2-2	TRBD1	TGTGCCAGCAGCTATACAGGGGGTACCGGGGAGCTGTTTTTT	CASSYTGGTGELFF
TRBV6-1	.	TRBJ1-1	TRBD1	TGTGCCAGCAAGAGGGGGCACACTGAAGCTTTCTTT	CASKRGHTEAFF
TRBV5-1	.	TRBJ2-6	TRBD2	TGCGCCAGCAGCTTGGCGGGAGGGGCTGGGGCCAACGTCCTGACTTTC	CASSLAGGAGANVLTF
TRBV6-6	.	TRBJ2-7	TRBD1	TGTGCCAGCAGTTACTGGGACAGGGGGCCGTACGAGCAGTACTTC	CASSYWDRGPYEQYF
TRBV5-6	.	TRBJ2-5	.	TGTGCCAGCAGCTTGGTCAGGGCCGAGACCCAGTACTTC	CASSLVRAETQYF
TRBV18	.	TRBJ2-5	.	TGTGCCAGCTCACCGAGATTCGTGGAGACCCAGTACTTC	CASSPRFVETQYF
TRBV7-9	.	TRBJ1-4	.	TGTGCCAGCAGCTTAGGAGGGACAACTAATGAAAAACTGTTTTTT	CASSLGGTTNEKLFF
TRBV7-9	.	TRBJ2-5	.	TGTGCCAGCAGCAGGGGGACCCAAGAGACCCAGTACTTC	CASSRGTQETQYF
TRBV7-2	.	TRBJ1-3	.	TGTGCCAGCAGCTCCCGGGCGAGCTCTGGAAACACCATATATTTT	CASSSRASSGNTIYF
TRBV9	.	TRBJ2-7	.	TGTGCCAGCAGCGTAGTGGGGGGAATTGGGAACGAGCAGTACTTC	CASSVVGGIGNEQYF
TRBV5-6	.	TRBJ2-4	.	TGTGCCAGCAGCCCACGGGTCGCCGGGGACATTCAGTACTTC	CASSPRVAGDIQYF
TRBV10-2	.	TRBJ1-2	TRBD1	TGCGCCAGCAGTGAGAGAACAGGGGATGGCTACACCTTC	CASSERTGDGYTF
TRBV6-5	.	TRBJ1-1	.	TGTGCCAGCAGATCGAGGGGAACTGAAGCTTTCTTT	CASRSRGTEAFF
TRBV30	.	TRBJ1-1	.	TGTGCCTGGAGGCAATGGGGCACAAAGGAAGCTTTCTTT	CAWRQWGTKEAFF
TRBV18	once	TRBJ1-6	TRBD1	TGTGCCAGCTCACCACAACAAGGGGGCGCGAATTCACCCCTCCACTTT	CASSPQQGGANSPLHF
TRBV27	.	TRBJ1-1	.	TGTGCCAGCCCCGACAGGAACACTGAAGCTTTCTTT	CASPDRNTEAFF
TRBV7-2	.	TRBJ2-1	TRBD2	TGTGCCAGCAGTCGGGCTAGCGGCCCATACAATGAGCAGTTCTTC	CASSRASGPYNEQFF
TRBV6-5	.	TRBJ2-7	.	TGTGCCAGCAAGGACAGTCCAATAGAGCACTACGAGCAGTACTTC	CASKDSPIEHYEQYF
TRBV7-6	.	TRBJ2-1	.	TGTGCCAGCAGACCCCTACACAATGAGCAGTTCTTC	CASRPLHNEQFF